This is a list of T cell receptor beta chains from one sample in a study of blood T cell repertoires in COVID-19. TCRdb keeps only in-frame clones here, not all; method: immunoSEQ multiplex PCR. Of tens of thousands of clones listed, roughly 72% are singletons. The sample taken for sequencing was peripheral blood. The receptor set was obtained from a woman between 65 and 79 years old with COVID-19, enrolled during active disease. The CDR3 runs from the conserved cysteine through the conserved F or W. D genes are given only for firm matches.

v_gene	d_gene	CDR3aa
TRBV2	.	CATGQIYEQYF
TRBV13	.	CASSLTGSGFSEQFF
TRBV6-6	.	CASSRYPGTAAYNEQFF
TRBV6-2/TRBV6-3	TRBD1	CASSTGTASTGELFF
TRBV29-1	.	CSVSQDSNQPQHF
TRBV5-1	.	CASSSGQRGAGELFF
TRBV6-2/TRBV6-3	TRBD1	CASSSPTGGYEQYF
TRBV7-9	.	CASSHRQVVNTEAFF
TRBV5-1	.	CASSFFGDTPYSPLHF
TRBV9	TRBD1	CASSPTSDRGVWSSEQYF
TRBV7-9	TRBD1	CASSLSAWDRVGETQYF
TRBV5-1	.	CASSNPPGDEQYF
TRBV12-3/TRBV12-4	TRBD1	CASSLGTGRELHF
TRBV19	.	CASSVQGNTGELFF
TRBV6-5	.	CASSYSGRTDTQYF